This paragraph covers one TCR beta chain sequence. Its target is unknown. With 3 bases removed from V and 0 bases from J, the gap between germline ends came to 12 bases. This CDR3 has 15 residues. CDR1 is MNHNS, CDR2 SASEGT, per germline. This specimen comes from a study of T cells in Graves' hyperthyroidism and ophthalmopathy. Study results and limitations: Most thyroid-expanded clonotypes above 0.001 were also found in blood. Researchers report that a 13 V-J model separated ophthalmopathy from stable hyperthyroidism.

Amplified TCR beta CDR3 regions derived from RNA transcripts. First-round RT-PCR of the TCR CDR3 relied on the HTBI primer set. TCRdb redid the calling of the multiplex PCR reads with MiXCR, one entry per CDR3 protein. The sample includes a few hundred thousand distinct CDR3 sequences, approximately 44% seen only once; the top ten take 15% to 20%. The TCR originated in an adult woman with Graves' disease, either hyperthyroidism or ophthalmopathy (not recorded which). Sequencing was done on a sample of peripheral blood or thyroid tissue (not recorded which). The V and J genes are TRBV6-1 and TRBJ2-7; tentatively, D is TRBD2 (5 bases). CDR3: CASSDALEGSYEQYF. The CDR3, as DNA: TGTGCCAGCAGTGACGCATTAGAGGGCTCCTACGAGCAGTACTTC.